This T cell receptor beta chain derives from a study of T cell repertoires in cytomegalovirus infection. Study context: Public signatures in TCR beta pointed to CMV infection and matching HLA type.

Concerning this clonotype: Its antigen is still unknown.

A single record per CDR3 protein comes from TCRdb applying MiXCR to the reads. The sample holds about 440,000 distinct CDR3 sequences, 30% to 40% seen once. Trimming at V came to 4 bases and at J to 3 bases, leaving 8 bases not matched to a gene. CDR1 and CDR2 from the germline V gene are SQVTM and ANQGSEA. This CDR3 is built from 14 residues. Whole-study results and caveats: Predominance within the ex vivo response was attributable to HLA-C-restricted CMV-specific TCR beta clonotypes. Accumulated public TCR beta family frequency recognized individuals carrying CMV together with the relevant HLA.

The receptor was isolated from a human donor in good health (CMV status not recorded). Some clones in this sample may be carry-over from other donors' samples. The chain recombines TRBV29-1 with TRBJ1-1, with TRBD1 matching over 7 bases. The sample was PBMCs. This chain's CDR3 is CSVVGQALYTEAFF. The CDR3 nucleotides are TGCAGCGTTGTCGGACAGGCTTTGTACACTGAAGCTTTCTTT.